This T cell receptor (beta chain) was found in a study of shared clonotypes between healthy human individuals. Study observations and caveats: Sequencing depth was expected to affect clonotype sharing among donors. The diversity represented, both genetic and in exposure history, was limited by few donors.

CDR3 length: 12 amino acids. The germline V gene encodes CDR1 SGHDN and CDR2 FVKESK. Trimming cost V 8 bases and J 10 bases; bases outside gene matches: 4. Libraries were prepared by immunoSEQ multiplex PCR; TCRdb keeps only in-frame clonotypes and omits some of them. Of under 650,000 clones in the sample, 90% to 97% were seen once. On this clone itself: Its antigen is currently unknown.

Sequencing was done on a sample of naive CD4+ T cells sorted from blood. The subset is: CD45RA+ positively selected. The receptor was derived from a woman aged 25 to 39 in good health. The chain employs TRBV14 and TRBJ2-1, with TRBD1 matching 11 bases. This chain's CDR3 is CASGTGGGEQFF. CDR3 DNA sequence: TGTGCCAGCGGGACAGGGGGAGGGGAGCAGTTCTTC.